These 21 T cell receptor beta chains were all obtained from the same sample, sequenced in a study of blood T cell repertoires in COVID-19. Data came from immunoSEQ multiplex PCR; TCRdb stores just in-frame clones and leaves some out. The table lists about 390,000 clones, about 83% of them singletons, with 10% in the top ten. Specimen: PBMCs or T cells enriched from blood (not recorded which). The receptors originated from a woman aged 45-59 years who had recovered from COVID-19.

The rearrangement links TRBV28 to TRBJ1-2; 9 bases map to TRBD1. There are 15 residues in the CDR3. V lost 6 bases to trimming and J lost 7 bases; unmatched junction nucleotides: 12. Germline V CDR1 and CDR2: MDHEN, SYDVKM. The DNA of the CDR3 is TGTGCCAGCAGGCCAATGTACAGGGGGCTCGGTGGCTACACCTTC. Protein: CASRPMYRGLGGYTF.

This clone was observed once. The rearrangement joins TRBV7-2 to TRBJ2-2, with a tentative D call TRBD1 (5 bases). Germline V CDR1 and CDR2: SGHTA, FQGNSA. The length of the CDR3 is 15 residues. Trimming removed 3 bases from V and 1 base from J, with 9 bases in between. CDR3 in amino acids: CASSFRTGNTGELFF. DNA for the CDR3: TGTGCCAGCAGCTTTCGAACAGGGAACACCGGGGAGCTGTTTTTT. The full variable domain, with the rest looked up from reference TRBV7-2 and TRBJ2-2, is GAGVSQSPSNKVTEKGKDVELRCDPISGHTALYWYRQSLGQGLEFLIYFQGNSAPDKSGLPSDRFSAERTGGSVSTLTIQRTQQEDSAVYLCASSFRTGNTGELFFGEGSRLTVL.

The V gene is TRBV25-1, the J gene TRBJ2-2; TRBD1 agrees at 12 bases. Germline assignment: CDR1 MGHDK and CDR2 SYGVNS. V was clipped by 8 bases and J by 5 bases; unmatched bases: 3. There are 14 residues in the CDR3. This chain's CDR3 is CASGDRGRTGELFF. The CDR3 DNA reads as TGTGCCAGCGGGGACAGGGGGCGGACCGGGGAGCTGTTTTTT. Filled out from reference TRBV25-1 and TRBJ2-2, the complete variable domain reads EADIYQTPRYLVIGTGKKITLECSQTMGHDKMYWYQQDPGMELHLIHYSYGVNSTEKGDLSSESTVSRIRTEHFPLTLESARPSHTSQYLCASGDRGRTGELFFGEGSRLTVL.

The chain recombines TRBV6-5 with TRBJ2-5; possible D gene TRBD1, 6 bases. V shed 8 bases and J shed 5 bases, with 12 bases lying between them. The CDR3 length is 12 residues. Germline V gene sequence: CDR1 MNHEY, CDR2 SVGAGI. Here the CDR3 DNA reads TGTGCCAGCTACAGGGTTGGGGAGACCCAGTACTTC. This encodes CASYRVGETQYF.

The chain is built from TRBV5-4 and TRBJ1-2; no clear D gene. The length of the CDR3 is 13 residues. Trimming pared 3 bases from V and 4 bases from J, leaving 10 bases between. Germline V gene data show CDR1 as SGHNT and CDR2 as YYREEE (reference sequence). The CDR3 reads CASSSSQIYGYTF. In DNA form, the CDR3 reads TGTGCCAGCAGCTCATCACAGATCTATGGCTACACCTTC. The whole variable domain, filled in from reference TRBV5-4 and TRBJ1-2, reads ETGVTQSPTHLIKTRGQQVTLRCSSQSGHNTVSWYQQALGQGPQFIFQYYREEENGRGNFPPRFSGLQFPNYSSELNVNALELDDSALYLCASSSSQIYGYTFGSGTRLTVV.

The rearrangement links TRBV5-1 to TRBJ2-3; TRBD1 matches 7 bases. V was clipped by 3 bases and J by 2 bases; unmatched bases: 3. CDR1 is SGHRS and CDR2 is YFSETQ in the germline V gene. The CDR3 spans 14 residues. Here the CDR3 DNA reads TGCGCCAGCAGCTCGGGGACAGTCACAGATACGCAGTATTTT. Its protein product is CASSSGTVTDTQYF.

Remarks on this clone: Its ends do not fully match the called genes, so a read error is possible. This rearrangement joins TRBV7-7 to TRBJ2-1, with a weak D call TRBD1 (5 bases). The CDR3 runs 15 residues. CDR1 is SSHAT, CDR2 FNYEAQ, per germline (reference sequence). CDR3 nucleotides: TGTGCTAGCAGCCCCGACAGTAGCTCCTACAATGAGCAGTTCTTC. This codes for CASSPDSSSYNEQFF.

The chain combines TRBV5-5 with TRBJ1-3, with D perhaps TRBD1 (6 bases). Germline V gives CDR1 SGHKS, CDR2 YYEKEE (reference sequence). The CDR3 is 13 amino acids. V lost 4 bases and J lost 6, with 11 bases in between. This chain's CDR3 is CASSTGQLNTIYF. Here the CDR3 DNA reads TGTGCCAGCAGCACCGGACAGCTAAACACCATATATTTT.

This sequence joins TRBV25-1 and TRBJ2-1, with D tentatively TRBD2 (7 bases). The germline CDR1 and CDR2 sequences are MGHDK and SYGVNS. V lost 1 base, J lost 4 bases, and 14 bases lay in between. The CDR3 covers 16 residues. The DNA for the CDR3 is TGTGCCAGCAGTGAATTGACGGGGGGCCAGTACAATGAGCAGTTCTTC. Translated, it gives CASSELTGGQYNEQFF.

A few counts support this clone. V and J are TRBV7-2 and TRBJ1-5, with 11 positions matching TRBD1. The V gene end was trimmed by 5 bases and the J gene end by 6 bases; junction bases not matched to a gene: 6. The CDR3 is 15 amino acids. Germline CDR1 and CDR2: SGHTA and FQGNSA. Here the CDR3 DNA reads TGTGCCAGCAGCCAGGGACAGGGGGGAACTCAGCCCCAGCATTTT. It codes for CASSQGQGGTQPQHF.

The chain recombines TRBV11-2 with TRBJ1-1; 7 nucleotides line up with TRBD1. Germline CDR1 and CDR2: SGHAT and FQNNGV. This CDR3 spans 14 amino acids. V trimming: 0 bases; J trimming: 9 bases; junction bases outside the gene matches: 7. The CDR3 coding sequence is TGTGCCAGCAGCTTAGATAAGGACAGGCCAAAAGCTTTCTTT. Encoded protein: CASSLDKDRPKAFF.

The CDR3 here is CASGSQVLSAEAFF. Here the CDR3 DNA reads TGTGCCAGCGGGTCTCAGGTCCTGTCGGCTGAAGCTTTCTTT. The V and J genes are TRBV6-5 and TRBJ1-1, with D uncertain. The CDR3 covers 14 residues. Trimming pared 8 bases from V and 6 bases from J, leaving 19 bases between. In germline, CDR1 is MNHEY, CDR2 SVGAGI.

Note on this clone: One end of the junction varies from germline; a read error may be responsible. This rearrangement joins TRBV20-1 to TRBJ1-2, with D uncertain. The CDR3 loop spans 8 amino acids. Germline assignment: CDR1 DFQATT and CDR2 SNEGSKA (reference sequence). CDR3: CSASNGPF. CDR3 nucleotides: TGCAGTGCTAGTAACGGTCCCTTC.

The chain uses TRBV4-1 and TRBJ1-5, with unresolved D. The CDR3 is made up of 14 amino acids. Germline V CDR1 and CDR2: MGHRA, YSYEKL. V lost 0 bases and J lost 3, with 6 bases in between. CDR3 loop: CASSQDPYNQPQHF. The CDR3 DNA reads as TGCGCCAGCAGCCAAGATCCCTACAATCAGCCCCAGCATTTT.

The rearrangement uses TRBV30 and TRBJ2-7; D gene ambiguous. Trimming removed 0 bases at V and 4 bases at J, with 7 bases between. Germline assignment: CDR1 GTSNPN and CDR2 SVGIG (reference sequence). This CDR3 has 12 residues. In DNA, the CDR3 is TGTGCCTGGAGTGTGATAGAATACGAGCAGTACTTC. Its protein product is CAWSVIEYEQYF.

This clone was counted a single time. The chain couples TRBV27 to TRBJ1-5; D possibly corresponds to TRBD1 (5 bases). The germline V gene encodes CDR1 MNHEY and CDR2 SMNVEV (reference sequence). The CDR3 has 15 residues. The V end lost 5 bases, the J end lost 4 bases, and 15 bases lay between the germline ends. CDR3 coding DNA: TGTGCCAGCAGTCGCGAAATGAAGGGGAATCAGCCCCAGCATTTT. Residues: CASSREMKGNQPQHF.

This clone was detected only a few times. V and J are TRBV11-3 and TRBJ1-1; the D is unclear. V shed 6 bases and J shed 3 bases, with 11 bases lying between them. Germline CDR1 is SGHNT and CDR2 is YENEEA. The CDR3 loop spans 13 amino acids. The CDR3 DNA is TGTGCCAGCAGTTGGGAGGGCGACACTGAAGCTTTCTTT. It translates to CASSWEGDTEAFF. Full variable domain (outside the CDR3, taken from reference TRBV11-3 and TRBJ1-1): EAGVVQSPRYKIIEKKQPVAFWCNPISGHNTLYWYLQNLGQGPELLIRYENEEAVDDSQLPKDRFSAERLKGVDSTLKIQPAELGDSAVYLCASSWEGDTEAFFGQGTRLTVV.

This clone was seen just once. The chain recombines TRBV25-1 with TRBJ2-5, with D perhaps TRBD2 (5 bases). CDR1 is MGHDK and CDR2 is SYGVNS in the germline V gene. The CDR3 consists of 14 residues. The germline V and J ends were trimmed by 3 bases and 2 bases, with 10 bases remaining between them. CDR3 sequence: CASSDPRLQETQYF. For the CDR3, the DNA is TGTGCCAGCAGTGATCCCAGACTACAAGAGACCCAGTACTTC.

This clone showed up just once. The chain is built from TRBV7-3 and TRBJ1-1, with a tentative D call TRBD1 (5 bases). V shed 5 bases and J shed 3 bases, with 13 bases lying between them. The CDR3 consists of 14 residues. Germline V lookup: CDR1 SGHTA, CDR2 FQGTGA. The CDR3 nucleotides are TGTGCCAGCAGCCCAGGAGGGGCAGACACTGAAGCTTTCTTT. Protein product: CASSPGGADTEAFF.

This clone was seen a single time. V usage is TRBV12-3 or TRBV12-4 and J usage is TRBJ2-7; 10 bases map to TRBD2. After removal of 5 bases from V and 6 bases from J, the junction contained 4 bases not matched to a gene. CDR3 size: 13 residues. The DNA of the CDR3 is TGTGCCAGCAGTCTCCGGACTAGCGGCGAGCAGTACTTC. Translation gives CASSLRTSGEQYF.

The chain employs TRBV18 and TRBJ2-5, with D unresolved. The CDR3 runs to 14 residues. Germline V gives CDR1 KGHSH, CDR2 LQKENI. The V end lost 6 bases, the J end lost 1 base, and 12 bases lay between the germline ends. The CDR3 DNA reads TGTGCCAGCTCCCATACCACAGTCCAAGAGACCCAGTACTTC. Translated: CASSHTTVQETQYF.